This TCR beta chain derives from a study of beta chain features in type 1 diabetes. One heparinised draw, averaging about 116 mL, was taken per donor. Each of the CD4+ naive, central memory, regulatory and stem cell-like memory populations was sorted via CD45RO/CCR7/CD25/CD127/CD95/CD27. Study-level points and caveats: Cells expressing TCR highly could be over-represented by cDNA sequencing. Healthy donors had naive, central memory and Treg TCRB repertoires that appeared less similar than those seen among patients.

The entirety of the isolated RNA underwent reverse transcription, so expressed TCRB transcripts were sequenced. Assay used: immunoSEQ multiplex PCR; TCRdb lists only in-frame clones, some missing. The sample has under 250,000 clones; about 30% are singletons. Germline V CDR1 and CDR2: SQVTM, ANQGSEA. The V segment lost 4 bases and the J segment 3 bases; nucleotides outside the gene matches: 12. The CDR3 length is 16 residues. About this clone: As yet, its antigen is unknown.

The chain combines TRBV29-1 with TRBJ2-7, with 10 bases identical to TRBD1. This clonotype was obtained from a young man in good health. Sequencing was carried out using central memory CD4+ T cells from blood. The CDR3 region is CSVVWMSGQGRYEQYF. CDR3 nucleotide sequence: TGCAGCGTTGTTTGGATGTCGGGACAGGGGCGCTACGAGCAGTACTTC.